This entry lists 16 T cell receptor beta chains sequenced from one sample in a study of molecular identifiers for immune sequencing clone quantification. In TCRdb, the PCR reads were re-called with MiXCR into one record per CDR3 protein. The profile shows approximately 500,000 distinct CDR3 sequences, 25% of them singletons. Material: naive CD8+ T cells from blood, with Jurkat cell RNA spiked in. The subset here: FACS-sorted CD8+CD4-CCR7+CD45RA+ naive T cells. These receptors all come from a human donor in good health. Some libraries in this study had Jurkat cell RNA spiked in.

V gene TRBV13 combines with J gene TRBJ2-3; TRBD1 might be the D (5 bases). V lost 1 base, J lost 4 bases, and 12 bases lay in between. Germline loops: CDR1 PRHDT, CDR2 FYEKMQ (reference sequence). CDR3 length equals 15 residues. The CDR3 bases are TGTGCCAGCAGCTTAGCCCAGGGTAGCTCAGATACGCAGTATTTT. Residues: CASSLAQGSSDTQYF. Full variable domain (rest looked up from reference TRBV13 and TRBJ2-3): AAGVIQSPRHLIKEKRETATLKCYPIPRHDTVYWYQQGPGQDPQFLISFYEKMQSDKGSIPDRFSAQQFSDYHSELNMSSLELGDSALYFCASSLAQGSSDTQYFGPGTRLTVL.

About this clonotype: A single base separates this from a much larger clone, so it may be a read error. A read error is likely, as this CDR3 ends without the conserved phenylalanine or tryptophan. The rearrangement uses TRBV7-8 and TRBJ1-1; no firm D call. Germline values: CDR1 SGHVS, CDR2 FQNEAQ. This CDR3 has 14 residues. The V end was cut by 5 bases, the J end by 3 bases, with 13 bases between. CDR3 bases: TGTGCCAGCAGCCCATACCCTAGGGACACTGAAGCTTTCCTT. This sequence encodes CASSPYPRDTEAFL.

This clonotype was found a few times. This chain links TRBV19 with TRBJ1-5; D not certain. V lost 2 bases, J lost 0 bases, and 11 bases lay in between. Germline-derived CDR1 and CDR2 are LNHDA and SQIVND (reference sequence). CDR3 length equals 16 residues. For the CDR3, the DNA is TGTGCCAGTAGTATACCTCCGGCGATTAGCAATCAGCCCCAGCATTTT. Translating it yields CASSIPPAISNQPQHF.

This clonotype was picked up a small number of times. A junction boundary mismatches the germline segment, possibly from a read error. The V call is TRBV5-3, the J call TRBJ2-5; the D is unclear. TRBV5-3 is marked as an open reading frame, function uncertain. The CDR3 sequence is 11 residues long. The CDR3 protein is CASSLGSTQYF. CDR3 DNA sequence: TGTGCCAGCAGCTTGGGAAGTACCCAGTACTTC.

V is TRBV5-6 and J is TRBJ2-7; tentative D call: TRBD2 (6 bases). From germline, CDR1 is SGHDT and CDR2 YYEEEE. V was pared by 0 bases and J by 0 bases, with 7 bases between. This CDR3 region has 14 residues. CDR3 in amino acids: CASSLGTTSYEQYF. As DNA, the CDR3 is TGTGCCAGCAGCTTGGGGACTACCTCCTACGAGCAGTACTTC.

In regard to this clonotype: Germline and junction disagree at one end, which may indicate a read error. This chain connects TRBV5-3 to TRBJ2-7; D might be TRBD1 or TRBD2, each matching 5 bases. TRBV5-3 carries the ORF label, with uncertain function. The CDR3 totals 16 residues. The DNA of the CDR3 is TGTGCCAGCAGCTTGGAGGTAGGGGCCGTGGGGCGCGAGCAGTACTTC. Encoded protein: CASSLEVGAVGREQYF.

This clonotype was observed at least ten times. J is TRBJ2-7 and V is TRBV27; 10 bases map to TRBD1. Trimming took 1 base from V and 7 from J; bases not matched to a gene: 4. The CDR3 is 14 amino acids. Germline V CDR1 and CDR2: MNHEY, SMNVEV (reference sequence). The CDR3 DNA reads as TGTGCCAGCAGTTTATGGACAGGGGGTGAAGAGCAGTACTTC. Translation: CASSLWTGGEEQYF.

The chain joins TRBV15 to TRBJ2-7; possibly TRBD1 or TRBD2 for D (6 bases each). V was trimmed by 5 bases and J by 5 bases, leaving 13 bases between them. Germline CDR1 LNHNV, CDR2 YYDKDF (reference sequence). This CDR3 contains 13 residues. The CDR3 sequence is CATSYTGRHEQYF. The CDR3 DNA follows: TGTGCCACCAGCTATACAGGGAGGCACGAGCAGTACTTC.

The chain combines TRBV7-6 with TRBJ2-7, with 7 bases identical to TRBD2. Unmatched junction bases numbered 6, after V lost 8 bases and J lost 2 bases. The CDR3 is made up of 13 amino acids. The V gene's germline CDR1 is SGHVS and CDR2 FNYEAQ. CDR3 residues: CASGEGRPYEQYF. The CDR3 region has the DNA TGTGCCAGCGGGGAGGGCAGGCCCTACGAGCAGTACTTC. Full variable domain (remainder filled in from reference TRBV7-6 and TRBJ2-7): GAGVSQSPRYKVTKRGQDVALRCDPISGHVSLYWYRQALGQGPEFLTYFNYEAQQDKSGLPNDRFSAERPEGSISTLTIQRTEQRDSAMYRCASGEGRPYEQYFGPGTRLTVT.

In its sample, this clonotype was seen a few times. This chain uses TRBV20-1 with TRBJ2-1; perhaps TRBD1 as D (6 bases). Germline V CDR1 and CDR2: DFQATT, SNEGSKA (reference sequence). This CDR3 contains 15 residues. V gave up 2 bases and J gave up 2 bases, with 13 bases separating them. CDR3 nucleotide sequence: TGCAGTGCTAGAATCCCAGGGGAAGCCTACAATGAGCAGTTCTTC. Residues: CSARIPGEAYNEQFF.

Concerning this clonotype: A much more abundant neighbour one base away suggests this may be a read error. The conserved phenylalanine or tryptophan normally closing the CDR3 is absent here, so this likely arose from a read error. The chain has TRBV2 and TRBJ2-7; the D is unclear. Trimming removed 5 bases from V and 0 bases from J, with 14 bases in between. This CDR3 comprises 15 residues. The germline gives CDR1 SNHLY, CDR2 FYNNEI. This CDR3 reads CASSPKERSSYEQYL. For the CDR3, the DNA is TGTGCCAGCAGTCCCAAGGAAAGGAGCTCCTACGAGCAGTACCTC.

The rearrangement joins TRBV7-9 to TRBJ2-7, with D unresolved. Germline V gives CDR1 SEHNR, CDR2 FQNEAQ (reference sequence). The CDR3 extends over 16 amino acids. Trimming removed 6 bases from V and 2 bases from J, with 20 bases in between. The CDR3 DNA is TGTGCCAGCAGTACCGCGTGGGGTGTGCGGACCTACGAGCAGTACTTC. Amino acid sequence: CASSTAWGVRTYEQYF.

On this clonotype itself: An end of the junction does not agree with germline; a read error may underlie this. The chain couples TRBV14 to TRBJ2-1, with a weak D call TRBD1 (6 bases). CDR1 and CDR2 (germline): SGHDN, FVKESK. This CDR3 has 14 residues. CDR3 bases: TGTGCCAGCACCACAACAGGGTCCCCCAATGCGCAGTTCTTC. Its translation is CASTTTGSPNAQFF.

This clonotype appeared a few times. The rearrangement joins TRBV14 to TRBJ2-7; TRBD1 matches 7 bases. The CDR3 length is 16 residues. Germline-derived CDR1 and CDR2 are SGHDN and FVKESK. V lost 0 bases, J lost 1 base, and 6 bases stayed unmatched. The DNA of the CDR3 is TGTGCCAGCAGCCAAGATTCTCCCAGGGGGTCCTACGAGCAGTACTTC. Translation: CASSQDSPRGSYEQYF.

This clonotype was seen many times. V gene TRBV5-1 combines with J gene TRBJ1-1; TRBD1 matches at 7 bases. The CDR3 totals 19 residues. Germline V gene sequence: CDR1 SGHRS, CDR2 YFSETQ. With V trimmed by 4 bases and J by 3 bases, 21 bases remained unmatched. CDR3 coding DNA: TGCGCCAGCAGCCTCAGGGGCGCGCGACAGGGTCCGGGGGACACTGAAGCTTTCTTT. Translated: CASSLRGARQGPGDTEAFF.

This CDR3 is CASSYYSYEQYF. The DNA for the CDR3 is TGTGCCAGCAGTTACTACTCCTACGAGCAGTACTTC. The rearrangement links TRBV6-2 or TRBV6-3 to TRBJ2-7; D is unclear. Germline loops: CDR1 MNHEY, CDR2 SVGEGT. The CDR3 runs 12 residues. Deletions cut 1 base from V and 0 bases from J, with 1 base between.